Below are 25 T cell receptor beta chains sequenced from a single sample in a study of T cell repertoires in cytomegalovirus infection. In TCRdb, the reads were re-called with MiXCR into one record per CDR3 protein. The sample contains roughly 240,000 distinct CDR3 sequences, approximately 6.7% of which appear only once. Material: PBMCs. The receptor set was obtained from a human donor in good health (CMV status not recorded). Some clones in this sample may be carry-over from other donors' samples.

There are many counts of this clonotype. The genes are TRBV7-2 and TRBJ1-5; D is unclear. This CDR3 spans 16 amino acids. Per germline, CDR1 SGHTA and CDR2 FQGNSA. V lost 1 base to trimming and J lost 5 bases, with 15 bases between them. CDR3 coding DNA: TGTGCCAGCAGCTTAGATGTGTGGGCAGTCGATCAGCCCCAGCATTTT. Its translation: CASSLDVWAVDQPQHF. The complete variable domain, with remaining parts taken from reference TRBV7-2 and TRBJ1-5, reads GAGVSQSPSNKVTEKGKDVELRCDPISGHTALYWYRQSLGQGLEFLIYFQGNSAPDKSGLPSDRFSAERTGGSVSTLTIQRTQQEDSAVYLCASSLDVWAVDQPQHFGDGTRLSIL.

Ten or more counts support this clonotype. V is TRBV4-2 and J is TRBJ2-1; 11 bases match TRBD2. V shed 1 base, J shed 4 bases, and the junction held 3 bases outside the gene matches. This CDR3 is built from 16 residues. Germline loops: CDR1 LGHNA, CDR2 YNFKEQ. CDR3 loop: CASSQGTSGLYNEQFF. For the CDR3, the DNA is TGTGCCAGCAGCCAAGGGACTAGCGGGTTATACAATGAGCAGTTCTTC.

At least ten counts were recorded for this clonotype. One junction end does not reproduce the germline sequence, and a read error may be involved. The V call is TRBV6-5, the J call TRBJ1-4; D uncertain. Germline V gives CDR1 MNHEY, CDR2 SVGAGI. The CDR3 has 15 residues. The CDR3 bases are TGTGCCAGCAGTTACCAGTCGGGCCCCAATGGAAAACTGTTTTTT. Encoded protein: CASSYQSGPNGKLFF.

This clonotype appeared many times. The V call is TRBV18, the J call TRBJ2-2; TRBD1 agrees at 8 bases. The CDR3 totals 17 residues. V lost 2 bases, J lost 3 bases, and 8 bases stayed unmatched. Per the germline V gene, CDR1 is KGHSH and CDR2 is LQKENI. The CDR3 spells CASSPYDGTGDTGELFF. The CDR3 DNA follows: TGTGCCAGCTCACCATATGATGGGACAGGAGACACCGGGGAGCTGTTTTTT. Variable domain in full (rest from reference TRBV18 and TRBJ2-2): NAGVMQNPRHLVRRRGQEARLRCSPMKGHSHVYWYRQLPEEGLKFMVYLQKENIIDESGMPKERFSAEFPKEGPSILRIQQVVRGDSAAYFCASSPYDGTGDTGELFFGEGSRLTVL.

This clonotype was detected many times. The rearrangement uses TRBV9 and TRBJ2-6, with D possibly TRBD2 on 6 matching bases. The V end lost 3 bases, the J end lost 0 bases, and 13 bases lay between the germline ends. The CDR3 runs to 17 residues. Germline CDR1 reads SGDLS; CDR2 reads YYNGEE. In nucleotides, the CDR3 is TGTGCCAGCAGCGACTCGACAGCGGGCTCTGGGGCCAACGTCCTGACTTTC. Its protein is CASSDSTAGSGANVLTF. The full variable domain, rest sourced from reference TRBV9 and TRBJ2-6, is DSGVTQTPKHLITATGQRVTLRCSPRSGDLSVYWYQQSLDQGLQFLIQYYNGEERAKGNILERFSAQQFPDLHSELNLSSLELGDSALYFCASSDSTAGSGANVLTFGAGSRLTVL.

This clonotype was observed at least ten times. This chain uses TRBV7-9 with TRBJ2-7; TRBD2 aligns across 9 bases. Germline CDR1 and CDR2: SEHNR and FQNEAQ (reference sequence). The CDR3 totals 15 residues. The junction had 5 bases not matched to a gene; V was cut back by 5 bases and J by 0 bases. CDR3 protein: CASSGRGGTSYEQYF. The CDR3 DNA reads TGTGCCAGCAGCGGGCGGGGGGGCACCTCCTACGAGCAGTACTTC.

The sample holds many counts of this clonotype. V gene TRBV7-2 combines with J gene TRBJ2-2, with a possible D match to TRBD2 (5 bases). This CDR3 region has 17 residues. Trimming took 2 bases from V and 4 from J, leaving 17 bases between them. Germline V lookup: CDR1 SGHTA, CDR2 FQGNSA. CDR3 in amino acids: CASSLNARGGSTGELFF. CDR3 in DNA: TGTGCCAGCAGCTTAAATGCCCGAGGAGGTAGCACCGGGGAGCTGTTTTTT.

Worth noting for this clonotype: A much bigger clone sits one base away, suggesting this may be a read error. The V call is TRBV2, the J call TRBJ2-5; TRBD1 is a possible D gene (6 bases). CDR3 length: 13 amino acids. Germline loops: CDR1 SNHLY, CDR2 FYNNEI. Deletions cut 6 bases from V and 3 bases from J, with 11 bases between. The DNA of the CDR3 is TGTGCCAGCAGCGATGGACAGAAAGAGACCCAGTACTTC. Translated: CASSDGQKETQYF.

This clonotype was counted many times. The gene calls are TRBV7-6 and TRBJ2-3; 9 nucleotides align to TRBD2. CDR1 is SGHVS, CDR2 FNYEAQ, per germline. The CDR3 is 15 residues long. V shed 4 bases, J shed 3 bases, and the junction held 5 bases outside the gene matches. The CDR3 region is CASSSSGEPTDTQYF. CDR3 DNA sequence: TGTGCCAGCAGCTCTAGCGGGGAGCCTACAGATACGCAGTATTTT.

The chain has TRBV6-6 and TRBJ2-7, with 9 nucleotides matching TRBD1. CDR3 size: 15 residues. The germline gives CDR1 MNHNY, CDR2 SVGAGI (reference sequence). V lost 6 bases to trimming and J lost 2 bases; unmatched junction nucleotides: 8. The CDR3 sequence: CASRITTGGTYEQYF. The DNA for the CDR3 is TGTGCCAGCAGAATAACGACAGGGGGAACCTACGAGCAGTACTTC.

This clonotype was observed at least ten times. This sequence joins TRBV6-1 and TRBJ1-1; tentatively, D is TRBD1 (6 bases). Germline V gives CDR1 MNHNS, CDR2 SASEGT. The CDR3 runs 12 residues. Trimming removed 7 bases from V and 4 bases from J, with 10 bases in between. DNA of the CDR3: TGTGCCAGCAAGAACAGGGTCACTGAAGCTTTCTTT. Translation gives CASKNRVTEAFF.

CDR3 sequence: CASSLEGGGAPLGDEQFF. Written as DNA, the CDR3 is TGTGCCAGCAGCTTAGAAGGCGGGGGGGCACCCTTGGGGGATGAGCAGTTCTTC. The chain uses TRBV7-9 and TRBJ2-1, with 9 bases lining up with TRBD2. The V gene end was trimmed by 1 base and the J gene end by 8 bases; junction bases not matched to a gene: 15. CDR1 is SEHNR, CDR2 FQNEAQ, per germline (reference sequence). The CDR3 is made up of 18 amino acids. The full variable domain, completed using reference TRBV7-9 and TRBJ2-1, is DTGVSQNPRHKITKRGQNVTFRCDPISEHNRLYWYRQTLGQGPEFLTYFQNEAQLEKSRLLSDRFSAERPKGSFSTLEIQRTEQGDSAMYLCASSLEGGGAPLGDEQFFGPGTRLTVL.

This clonotype was seen many times. The gene calls are TRBV7-9 and TRBJ1-2; D gene unclear. Germline V lookup: CDR1 SEHNR, CDR2 FQNEAQ (reference sequence). Trimming removed 1 base at V and 4 bases at J, with 10 bases between. The CDR3 is 14 amino acids. The CDR3 region has the DNA TGTGCCAGCAGCTTAGATCTGGACGGCTATGGCTACACCTTC. This sequence encodes CASSLDLDGYGYTF.

V usage is TRBV12-3 or TRBV12-4 and J usage is TRBJ2-3; maybe TRBD2 (5 bases). Trimming removed 6 bases from V and 6 bases from J, with 31 bases in between. The CDR3 contains 19 residues. CDR3 in amino acids: CASSLGVQGGQAPWDTQYF. The DNA of the CDR3 is TGTGCCAGCAGCCTGGGAGTCCAAGGAGGTCAGGCACCTTGGGATACGCAGTATTTT.

This clonotype was seen at least ten times. The CDR3 is CASSYSFGGREAFF. The CDR3 DNA sequence: TGTGCCAGCAGTTACTCTTTCGGGGGCCGAGAAGCTTTCTTT. The chain joins TRBV6-2 or TRBV6-3 to TRBJ1-1, with D maybe TRBD1 (6 bases). The CDR3 totals 14 residues. The V end was cut by 0 bases, the J end by 8 bases, with 13 bases between. Germline-derived CDR1 and CDR2 are MNHEY and SVGEGT.

The CDR3 region is CASSLFTGTDTQYF. In DNA form, the CDR3 reads TGTGCCAGCAGCTTATTTACAGGCACAGATACGCAGTATTTT. The chain is built from TRBV7-2 and TRBJ2-3; D ambiguous. This CDR3 is 14 amino acids long. Trimming stripped 2 bases from V and 1 base from J, with 7 bases between. The germline gives CDR1 SGHTA, CDR2 FQGNSA.

This clonotype has just one count. This clone may be a read error of a much larger clone one base away. The chain employs TRBV4-1 and TRBJ1-5; D unresolved. Germline CDR1 and CDR2: MGHRA and YSYEKL. The CDR3 runs to 15 residues. Deletions cut 1 base from V and 9 bases from J, with 16 bases between. In DNA form, the CDR3 reads TGCGCCAGCAGCCAAGTTCCAAGGTCCACTGGGCCCCAGCATTTT. Protein product: CASSQVPRSTGPQHF.

This clonotype was seen ten or more times. The chain has TRBV5-6 and TRBJ1-2, with D unresolved. CDR1 SGHDT and CDR2 YYEEEE come from the germline V gene. CDR3 length equals 13 residues. Between the trimmed V and J ends, which lost 7 bases and 6 bases, there was a span of 16 bases. The CDR3 DNA reads as TGTGCCAGCCTGAAGAGGAGTTATGATGGCTACACCTTC. Protein: CASLKRSYDGYTF.

This clonotype has at least ten counts. The chain is built from TRBV7-9 and TRBJ1-1; no clear D gene. The CDR3 contains 12 residues. The germline V gene has CDR1 SEHNR and CDR2 FQNEAQ (reference sequence). The V end was cut by 5 bases, the J end by 8 bases, with 12 bases between. The CDR3 nucleotides read TGTGCCAGCAGCCACCAGGACCCCGAAGCTTTCTTT. Translating it yields CASSHQDPEAFF.

The sample holds many counts of this clonotype. The chain is built from TRBV10-3 and TRBJ2-1; D is possibly TRBD1 (6 bases). The V gene's germline CDR1 is ENHRY and CDR2 SYGVKD. The CDR3 is made up of 15 amino acids. V lost 5 bases to trimming and J lost 0 bases, with 11 bases between them. The CDR3 protein is CAISPDRSSYNEQFF. The CDR3 nucleotides are TGTGCCATCAGTCCAGACAGGAGCTCCTACAATGAGCAGTTCTTC.

This clonotype has a count of ten or more. The chain joins TRBV9 to TRBJ2-2, with 9 bases that match TRBD1. CDR3 length equals 19 residues. The germline V gene encodes CDR1 SGDLS and CDR2 YYNGEE. V dropped 0 bases and J dropped 2; count of bases not matched to a gene: 11. The CDR3 region is CASSVAPRQGEGNTGELFF. The CDR3 bases are TGTGCCAGCAGCGTAGCCCCCCGACAGGGGGAAGGTAACACCGGGGAGCTGTTTTTT.

This clonotype came up many times. The chain links TRBV7-3 to TRBJ2-5; D is unclear. Germline V CDR1 and CDR2: SGHTA, FQGTGA. V was clipped by 5 bases and J by 5 bases, with 24 bases between them. The CDR3 contains 17 residues. The CDR3 DNA is TGTGCCAGCAGCCCAACATCCACTATCGCGCATAGTGAGACCCAGTACTTC. Protein: CASSPTSTIAHSETQYF.

This chain connects TRBV28 to TRBJ1-5, with a weak D call TRBD1 (6 bases). This CDR3 has 17 amino acids. Germline values: CDR1 MDHEN, CDR2 SYDVKM. Trimming left V 1 base short and J 5 bases short, with 18 bases between. The CDR3 spells CASSLSLQGRSHQPQHF. Here the CDR3 DNA reads TGTGCCAGCAGTTTATCCTTACAGGGAAGGAGTCATCAGCCCCAGCATTTT.

This clonotype occurred a few times. V gene TRBV4-1 combines with J gene TRBJ1-4; the match to TRBD1 covers 7 bases. Germline CDR1 MGHRA, CDR2 YSYEKL. The V and J ends lost 7 bases and 4 bases, in that order; junction bases with no gene match: 6. This CDR3 is built from 14 residues. In DNA form, the CDR3 reads TGCGCCAGCACCCAGGGACAGTATAATGAAAAACTGTTTTTT. The encoded protein is CASTQGQYNEKLFF.

This clonotype was seen more than once but under ten times. The DNA of the CDR3 is TGCGCCAGCAGCGAAGCCGGGACAGGAGAAGAGACCCAGTACTTC. Its protein product is CASSEAGTGEETQYF. The chain uses TRBV5-1 and TRBJ2-5; 8 nucleotides line up with TRBD1. This CDR3 is 15 amino acids long. Germline V gives CDR1 SGHRS, CDR2 YFSETQ. After removal of 4 bases from V and 3 bases from J, the junction contained 8 bases not matched to a gene.